This T cell receptor beta chain was observed in a study of Ad26.COV2.S vaccination and SARS-CoV-2 variants. Study-level background: Doses of Ad26.COV2.S were injected into muscle once or twice, 56 days apart.

Treatment in this sample: some 19 received Ad26.COV2.S at low or high dose, single or two shots; about 5 received placebo; per-sample allocation not given. It was on day 63 after the first vaccine or placebo injection that samples were taken. Expressing Wuhan-strain SARS-CoV-2 spike, an Ad26 vector served as the vaccine. To note about this clone: What it binds is not known.

Germline CDR1 MNHEY, CDR2 SVGEGT. This CDR3 has 17 residues. The V and J ends lost 2 bases and 1 base, in that order; junction bases with no gene match: 7. Here immunoSEQ multiplex PCR was the method, and the copy in TCRdb shows in-frame clones only, minus some. The profile shows approximately 420,000 clones, around 87% of them singletons. General study findings and limits: Vaccine and placebo recipients had comparable breadth of non-spike TCRs.

The specimen was peripheral blood, collected in a trial of Ad26.COV2.S vaccine versus placebo. The rearrangement joins TRBV6-2 or TRBV6-3 to TRBJ1-1; 10 bases line up with TRBD1. The sequence came from a person aged 18-65 years who received the Ad26.COV2.S COVID-19 vaccine or a placebo. The CDR3 is CASSYRGRQGANTEAFF. CDR3 coding DNA: TGTGCCAGCAGTTACAGGGGTCGACAGGGGGCGAACACTGAAGCTTTCTTT.